These T cell receptor beta chains were read from a single sample in a study of pediatric ulcerative colitis. The method was immunoSEQ multiplex PCR; TCRdb's version includes in-frame clones alone and lacks a portion of them. The sample consists of 23,000 or so clones, about three quarters of them appearing once. Sequencing was carried out using gut tissue. Every receptor here comes from a boy aged 10-17 years with severe ulcerative colitis. Both conserved end residues are part of each CDR3. The D gene is left open where the match is weak. Rows may omit the clone size; those that give it use once, few, many or a size class.

J gene: TRBJ1-2
V gene: TRBV28
clone size: NA
D gene: NA
CDR3 protein: CASSLSPRRADYGYTF
CDR3 DNA: TGTGCCAGCAGTTTATCCCCACGCAGGGCGGACTATGGCTACACCTTC

J gene: TRBJ1-2
V gene: TRBV29-1
clone size: NA
D gene: NA
CDR3 protein: CSVVGGVRGYTF
CDR3 DNA: TGCAGCGTTGTTGGCGGGGTCCGGGGCTACACCTTC

J gene: TRBJ1-2
V gene: TRBV10-3
clone size: few
D gene: NA
CDR3 protein: CAISESTANYGYTF
CDR3 DNA: TGTGCCATCAGTGAGTCGACAGCTAACTATGGCTACACCTTC

J gene: TRBJ2-1
V gene: TRBV20-1
clone size: NA
D gene: NA
CDR3 protein: CSAREDGEQFF
CDR3 DNA: TGCAGTGCTAGAGAGGATGGCGAGCAGTTCTTC

J gene: TRBJ1-2
V gene: TRBV5-1
clone size: NA
D gene: TRBD1
CDR3 protein: CASSLTGQGYVGGYTF
CDR3 DNA: TGCGCCAGCAGCTTGACGGGACAGGGATACGTGGGTGGCTACACCTTC

J gene: TRBJ2-2
V gene: TRBV18
clone size: few
D gene: NA
CDR3 protein: CASSPSSGELFF
CDR3 DNA: TGTGCCAGCTCCCCCTCGAGCGGGGAGCTGTTTTTT

J gene: TRBJ2-7
V gene: TRBV11-2
clone size: NA
D gene: TRBD1
CDR3 protein: CASSRGTGTYEQYF
CDR3 DNA: TGTGCCAGCAGCCGAGGGACAGGGACCTACGAGCAGTACTTC

J gene: TRBJ1-4
V gene: TRBV19
clone size: NA
D gene: NA
CDR3 protein: CASSRAVNNEKLFF
CDR3 DNA: TGTGCCAGTAGTAGGGCCGTAAATAATGAAAAACTGTTTTTT

J gene: TRBJ1-5
V gene: TRBV10-3
clone size: NA
D gene: TRBD1
CDR3 protein: CAIGRDRWNNQPQHF
CDR3 DNA: TGTGCCATCGGTCGGGACAGGTGGAATAATCAGCCCCAGCATTTT

J gene: TRBJ1-1
V gene: TRBV5-1
clone size: NA
D gene: NA
CDR3 protein: CASSGHGLGMNTEAFF
CDR3 DNA: TGCGCCAGCAGCGGGCACGGGCTCGGTATGAACACTGAAGCTTTCTTT

J gene: TRBJ1-6
V gene: TRBV4-1
clone size: NA
D gene: TRBD1
CDR3 protein: CASSLGEGAVNSPLHF
CDR3 DNA: TGCGCCAGCAGCCTCGGTGAGGGGGCGGTAAATTCACCCCTCCACTTT

J gene: TRBJ1-1
V gene: TRBV6-6
clone size: NA
D gene: NA
CDR3 protein: CASSDSGVGNTEAFF
CDR3 DNA: TGTGCCAGCAGTGATTCGGGGGTCGGGAACACTGAAGCTTTCTTT

J gene: TRBJ2-3
V gene: TRBV6-6
clone size: NA
D gene: TRBD2
CDR3 protein: CASSPRGGTDTQYF
CDR3 DNA: TGTGCCAGCAGTCCACGGGGGGGCACAGATACGCAGTATTTT

J gene: TRBJ1-2
V gene: TRBV5-6
clone size: once
D gene: NA
CDR3 protein: CASSLGRGFGYGYTF
CDR3 DNA: TGTGCCAGCAGCTTGGGCAGGGGATTTGGCTATGGCTACACCTTC

J gene: TRBJ2-3
V gene: TRBV10-2
clone size: NA
D gene: NA
CDR3 protein: CASSESARGTQYF
CDR3 DNA: TGCGCCAGCAGTGAGTCAGCTAGGGGTACGCAGTATTTT

J gene: TRBJ2-7
V gene: TRBV10-1
clone size: once
D gene: NA
CDR3 protein: CASSERRAGKKFIYEQYF
CDR3 DNA: TGCGCCAGCAGTGAGAGGAGGGCAGGGAAGAAATTCATCTACGAGCAGTACTTC

J gene: TRBJ1-3
V gene: TRBV9
clone size: NA
D gene: NA
CDR3 protein: CASSVTFLGDTIYF
CDR3 DNA: TGTGCCAGCAGCGTAACTTTCTTAGGGGACACCATATATTTT

J gene: TRBJ2-7
V gene: TRBV6-5
clone size: once
D gene: NA
CDR3 protein: CASKWRPVSSYEQYF
CDR3 DNA: TGTGCCAGCAAATGGCGGCCGGTGAGCTCCTACGAGCAGTACTTC

J gene: TRBJ1-1
V gene: TRBV4-1
clone size: few
D gene: NA
CDR3 protein: CASSQEDRANTEAFF
CDR3 DNA: TGCGCCAGCAGCCAAGAGGACAGAGCGAACACTGAAGCTTTCTTT

J gene: TRBJ1-5
V gene: TRBV9
clone size: NA
D gene: NA
CDR3 protein: CASSGNRDQPQHF
CDR3 DNA: TGTGCCAGCAGCGGGAACAGGGATCAGCCCCAGCATTTT

J gene: TRBJ1-1
V gene: TRBV6-5
clone size: few
D gene: TRBD1
CDR3 protein: CASRQGAGTEAFF
CDR3 DNA: TGTGCCAGCAGGCAGGGGGCAGGCACTGAAGCTTTCTTT

J gene: TRBJ2-1
V gene: TRBV7-2
clone size: NA
D gene: NA
CDR3 protein: CASSLRASSYNEQFF
CDR3 DNA: TGTGCCAGCAGCTTACGGGCCAGCTCCTACAATGAGCAGTTCTTC

J gene: TRBJ1-5
V gene: TRBV15
clone size: NA
D gene: NA
CDR3 protein: CATSRGTSGQPQHF
CDR3 DNA: TGTGCCACCAGCAGAGGGACCTCCGGTCAGCCCCAGCATTTT

J gene: TRBJ2-1
V gene: TRBV2
clone size: NA
D gene: TRBD1
CDR3 protein: CASHRQGWNEQFF
CDR3 DNA: TGTGCCAGCCATAGACAGGGGTGGAATGAGCAGTTCTTC

J gene: TRBJ1-1
V gene: TRBV11-2
clone size: NA
D gene: NA
CDR3 protein: CASSLAGRAQTEAFF
CDR3 DNA: TGTGCCAGCAGCTTAGCGGGTAGAGCGCAGACTGAAGCTTTCTTT

J gene: TRBJ2-2
V gene: TRBV6-1
clone size: NA
D gene: NA
CDR3 protein: CASSSQANTGELFF
CDR3 DNA: TGTGCCAGCTCATCTCAGGCGAACACCGGGGAGCTGTTTTTT

J gene: TRBJ2-6
V gene: TRBV2
clone size: few
D gene: NA
CDR3 protein: CASGARGGRSGANVLTF
CDR3 DNA: TGTGCCAGCGGGGCAAGGGGCGGCCGCTCCGGGGCCAACGTCCTGACTTTC

J gene: TRBJ2-3
V gene: TRBV19
clone size: NA
D gene: NA
CDR3 protein: CASSIDRWGRDTQYF
CDR3 DNA: TGTGCCAGTAGTATAGATCGATGGGGGAGAGATACGCAGTATTTT

J gene: TRBJ1-2
V gene: TRBV18
clone size: NA
D gene: TRBD1
CDR3 protein: CASSLGQAKNYGYTF
CDR3 DNA: TGTGCCAGCTCCCTCGGACAGGCCAAAAACTATGGCTACACCTTC

J gene: TRBJ2-7
V gene: TRBV4-3
clone size: NA
D gene: NA
CDR3 protein: CASSQASGGWDEQYF
CDR3 DNA: TGCGCCAGCAGCCAAGCCTCAGGCGGCTGGGACGAGCAGTACTTC

J gene: TRBJ1-4
V gene: TRBV6-1
clone size: few
D gene: NA
CDR3 protein: CASSERQGTINEKLFF
CDR3 DNA: TGTGCCAGCAGTGAACGTCAGGGGACGATTAATGAAAAACTGTTTTTT

J gene: TRBJ1-5
V gene: TRBV19
clone size: NA
D gene: NA
CDR3 protein: CASSINGQPQHF
CDR3 DNA: TGTGCCAGTAGTATTAACGGTCAGCCCCAGCATTTT

J gene: TRBJ2-5
V gene: TRBV5-1
clone size: NA
D gene: NA
CDR3 protein: CASTSGETQYF
CDR3 DNA: TGCGCCAGCACCTCGGGAGAGACCCAGTACTTC

J gene: TRBJ2-5
V gene: TRBV11-3
clone size: NA
D gene: NA
CDR3 protein: CASSSRTAQETQYF
CDR3 DNA: TGTGCCAGCAGCTCTCGGACAGCCCAAGAGACCCAGTACTTC

J gene: TRBJ1-2
V gene: TRBV6-1
clone size: NA
D gene: NA
CDR3 protein: CASTRDGLWGYTF
CDR3 DNA: TGTGCCAGCACCCGGGACGGCCTCTGGGGCTACACCTTC

J gene: TRBJ1-2
V gene: TRBV6-5
clone size: NA
D gene: NA
CDR3 protein: CASSLRPGDYTF
CDR3 DNA: TGTGCCAGCAGTCTACGACCGGGGGACTACACCTTC

J gene: TRBJ1-1
V gene: TRBV11-2
clone size: NA
D gene: NA
CDR3 protein: CASSLAPRTEAFF
CDR3 DNA: TGTGCCAGCAGCTTAGCACCCCGAACTGAAGCTTTCTTT

J gene: TRBJ2-7
V gene: TRBV5-6
clone size: NA
D gene: TRBD2
CDR3 protein: CASSSTSGVSYEQYF
CDR3 DNA: TGTGCCAGCAGCTCGACTAGCGGGGTTTCCTACGAGCAGTACTTC

J gene: TRBJ1-3
V gene: TRBV9
clone size: NA
D gene: NA
CDR3 protein: CASSLTTATSGNTIYF
CDR3 DNA: TGTGCCAGCAGCCTAACGACAGCAACCTCTGGAAACACCATATATTTT

J gene: TRBJ2-3
V gene: TRBV6-5
clone size: few
D gene: TRBD2
CDR3 protein: CASMRGNTDTQYF
CDR3 DNA: TGTGCCAGCATGCGGGGGAACACAGATACGCAGTATTTT

J gene: TRBJ2-7
V gene: TRBV18
clone size: NA
D gene: NA
CDR3 protein: CASSPRVERGLEF
CDR3 DNA: TGTGCCAGCTCACCAAGGGTCGAACGGGGCTTAGAGTTC

J gene: TRBJ1-2
V gene: TRBV19
clone size: few
D gene: NA
CDR3 protein: CASSGQTGRTESGYGYTF
CDR3 DNA: TGTGCCAGTAGCGGCCAGACAGGCAGAACTGAATCGGGATATGGCTACACCTTC

J gene: TRBJ2-7
V gene: TRBV7-6
clone size: NA
D gene: TRBD1
CDR3 protein: CASSRQGASTYEQYF
CDR3 DNA: TGTGCCAGCAGCCGACAGGGGGCCTCTACCTACGAGCAGTACTTC

J gene: TRBJ1-2
V gene: TRBV6-1
clone size: once
D gene: NA
CDR3 protein: CASGSLWNGYTF
CDR3 DNA: TGTGCCAGCGGGAGCTTGTGGAATGGCTACACCTTC

J gene: TRBJ1-1
V gene: TRBV2
clone size: NA
D gene: TRBD1
CDR3 protein: CASSATGGPNTEAFF
CDR3 DNA: TGTGCCAGCAGCGCGACAGGGGGACCGAACACTGAAGCTTTCTTT

J gene: TRBJ1-4
V gene: TRBV20-1
clone size: NA
D gene: NA
CDR3 protein: CSARSEKLFF
CDR3 DNA: TGCAGTGCTCGGTCTGAAAAACTGTTTTTT

J gene: TRBJ1-6
V gene: TRBV2
clone size: NA
D gene: NA
CDR3 protein: CASSDMTYNSPLHF
CDR3 DNA: TGTGCCAGCAGTGATATGACATATAATTCACCCCTCCACTTT

J gene: TRBJ2-5
V gene: TRBV15
clone size: once
D gene: NA
CDR3 protein: CATSRGGLQETQYF
CDR3 DNA: TGTGCCACCAGCAGAGGGGGTCTTCAAGAGACCCAGTACTTC

J gene: TRBJ1-2
V gene: TRBV5-1
clone size: NA
D gene: TRBD1
CDR3 protein: CASSLFPGTDASNYGYTF
CDR3 DNA: TGCGCCAGCAGCCTGTTCCCCGGGACAGACGCCTCTAACTATGGCTACACCTTC

J gene: TRBJ2-5
V gene: TRBV10-3
clone size: NA
D gene: NA
CDR3 protein: CAIGLTSRHTGAQETQYF
CDR3 DNA: TGTGCCATCGGATTGACTAGTAGACACACGGGAGCCCAAGAGACCCAGTACTTC

J gene: TRBJ2-5
V gene: TRBV15
clone size: few
D gene: NA
CDR3 protein: CATSPLQLGGETQYF
CDR3 DNA: TGTGCCACCAGCCCCTTGCAGCTCGGGGGTGAGACCCAGTACTTC

J gene: TRBJ2-1
V gene: TRBV4-1
clone size: NA
D gene: TRBD2
CDR3 protein: CASSQEGTSGGELEFF
CDR3 DNA: TGCGCCAGCAGCCAAGAAGGGACTAGCGGGGGGGAGCTGGAGTTCTTC

J gene: TRBJ2-2
V gene: TRBV4-1
clone size: NA
D gene: TRBD1
CDR3 protein: CASSQSGTGVVIGELFF
CDR3 DNA: TGCGCCAGCAGCCAGTCCGGGACAGGGGTGGTAATCGGGGAGCTGTTTTTT

J gene: TRBJ1-6
V gene: TRBV11-3
clone size: NA
D gene: NA
CDR3 protein: CASSLGAGYNSPLHF
CDR3 DNA: TGTGCCAGCAGCTTAGGGGCAGGGTATAATTCACCCCTCCACTTT

J gene: TRBJ1-2
V gene: TRBV5-6
clone size: few
D gene: NA
CDR3 protein: CASSSTGAYGYTF
CDR3 DNA: TGTGCCAGCAGCTCGACGGGGGCGTATGGCTACACCTTC